Given below is one T cell receptor beta chain in context. These data originate in a study of blood T cell repertoires in COVID-19. In the original workflow: Amplification of reference gene primers was used by the study to estimate nucleated cell counts. Some clones are missing from TCRdb's copy, which holds only in-frame ones; the method was immunoSEQ multiplex PCR. That table is the source of V, J and clone size, and D and trimming were worked out from the DNA. The sample has fewer than 350,000 clones; around 90% are singletons. Cohort 3 recovered donors had two negative PCRs, clearance, or symptom resolution. Sequences were obtained from PBMCs or T cells enriched from blood (not recorded which). The TCR comes from a woman between 40 and 50 years old who had recovered from COVID-19.

The CDR3 loop reads CASSLAGGRTGELFF. CDR3 sequence (DNA): TGTGCCAGCAGCTTAGCGGGAGGACGGACCGGGGAGCTGTTTTTT. This chain links TRBV7-2 with TRBJ2-2, with D perhaps matching TRBD2 (6 bases). Germline V gene sequence: CDR1 SGHTA, CDR2 FQGNSA. The germline V and J ends were trimmed by 0 bases and 5 bases, with 10 bases remaining between them. The CDR3 sequence is 15 residues long.